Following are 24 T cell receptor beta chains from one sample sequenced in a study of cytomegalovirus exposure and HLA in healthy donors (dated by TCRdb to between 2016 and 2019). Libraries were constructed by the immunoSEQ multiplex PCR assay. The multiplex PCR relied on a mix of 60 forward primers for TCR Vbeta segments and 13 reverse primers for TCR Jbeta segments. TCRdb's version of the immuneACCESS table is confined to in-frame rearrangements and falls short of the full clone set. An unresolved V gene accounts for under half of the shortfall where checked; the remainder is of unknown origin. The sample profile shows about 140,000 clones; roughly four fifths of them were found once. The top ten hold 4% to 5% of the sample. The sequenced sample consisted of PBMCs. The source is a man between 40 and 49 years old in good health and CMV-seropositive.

The CDR3 protein is CASSTTDMGYNEQFF. The CDR3 DNA reads as TGTGCCAGTAGTACGACGGACATGGGGTACAATGAGCAGTTCTTC. The chain joins TRBV19 to TRBJ2-1; possibly TRBD1 for D (5 bases). Germline loops: CDR1 LNHDA, CDR2 SQIVND (reference sequence). The ends were cut back, 4 bases at V and 4 bases at J, with 14 bases in the middle. The CDR3 sequence is 15 residues long.

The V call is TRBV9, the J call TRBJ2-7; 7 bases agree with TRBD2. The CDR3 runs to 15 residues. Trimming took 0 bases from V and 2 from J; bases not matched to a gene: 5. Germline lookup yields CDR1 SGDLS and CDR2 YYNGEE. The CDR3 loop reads CASSVGAGVAYEQYF. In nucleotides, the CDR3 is TGTGCCAGCAGCGTAGGGGCGGGAGTCGCCTACGAGCAGTACTTC.

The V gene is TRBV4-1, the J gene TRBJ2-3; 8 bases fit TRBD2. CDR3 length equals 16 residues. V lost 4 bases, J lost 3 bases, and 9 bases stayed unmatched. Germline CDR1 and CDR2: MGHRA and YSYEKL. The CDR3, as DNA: TGCGCCAGCAGCCCCCCCAAAGCGGGGGCGACAGATACGCAGTATTTT. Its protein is CASSPPKAGATDTQYF.

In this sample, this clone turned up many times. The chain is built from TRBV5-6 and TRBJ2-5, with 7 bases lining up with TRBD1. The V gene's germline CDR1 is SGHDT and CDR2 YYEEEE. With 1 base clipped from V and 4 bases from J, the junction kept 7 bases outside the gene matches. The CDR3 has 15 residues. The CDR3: CASSLPGQVVETQYF. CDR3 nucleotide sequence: TGTGCCAGCAGCTTGCCTGGACAGGTGGTAGAGACCCAGTACTTC.

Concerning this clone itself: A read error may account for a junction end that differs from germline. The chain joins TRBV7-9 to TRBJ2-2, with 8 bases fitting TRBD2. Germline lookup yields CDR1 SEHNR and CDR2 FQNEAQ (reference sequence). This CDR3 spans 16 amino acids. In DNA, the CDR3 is TGTGCCAGCACCTTAGCGGGGACTAAAGTCACCGGGGAGCTGTTTTTT. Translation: CASTLAGTKVTGELFF.

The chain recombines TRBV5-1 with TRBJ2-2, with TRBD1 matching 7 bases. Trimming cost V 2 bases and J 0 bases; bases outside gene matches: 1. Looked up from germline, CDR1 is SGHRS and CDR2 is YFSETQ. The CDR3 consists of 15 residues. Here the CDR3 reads CASSFDRANTGELFF. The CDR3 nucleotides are TGCGCCAGCAGCTTCGACAGGGCGAACACCGGGGAGCTGTTTTTT.

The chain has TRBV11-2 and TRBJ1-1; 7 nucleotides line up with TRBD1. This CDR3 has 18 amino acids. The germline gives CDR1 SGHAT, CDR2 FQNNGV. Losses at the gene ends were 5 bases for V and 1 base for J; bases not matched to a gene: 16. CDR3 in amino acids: CASSVSFGRGRRNTEAFF. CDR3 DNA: TGTGCCAGCAGCGTTAGTTTTGGCAGGGGGAGACGGAACACTGAAGCTTTCTTT.

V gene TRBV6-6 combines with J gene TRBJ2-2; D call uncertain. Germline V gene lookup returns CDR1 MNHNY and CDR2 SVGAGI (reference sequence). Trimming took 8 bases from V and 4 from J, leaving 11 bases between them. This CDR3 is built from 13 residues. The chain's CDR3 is CASEETSTGELFF. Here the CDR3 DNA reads TGTGCCAGCGAAGAGACAAGCACCGGGGAGCTGTTTTTT.

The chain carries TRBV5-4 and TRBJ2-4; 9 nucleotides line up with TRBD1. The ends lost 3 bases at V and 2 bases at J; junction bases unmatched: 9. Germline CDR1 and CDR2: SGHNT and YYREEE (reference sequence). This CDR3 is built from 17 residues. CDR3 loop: CASSSRDRGGTKNIQYF. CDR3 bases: TGTGCCAGCAGCTCGAGAGACAGGGGGGGGACCAAAAACATTCAGTACTTC.

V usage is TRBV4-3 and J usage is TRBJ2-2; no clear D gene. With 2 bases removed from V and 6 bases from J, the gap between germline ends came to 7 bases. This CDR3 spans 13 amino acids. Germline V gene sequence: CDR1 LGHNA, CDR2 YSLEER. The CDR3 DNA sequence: TGCGCCAGCAGCCAATTCAGCGCCGGGGAGCTGTTTTTT. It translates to CASSQFSAGELFF.

The CDR3 reads CAWSWWGLYEQYF. CDR3 bases: TGTGCCTGGAGTTGGTGGGGGCTCTACGAGCAGTACTTC. The V gene is TRBV30, the J gene TRBJ2-7; perhaps TRBD1 as D (6 bases). The germline V gene encodes CDR1 GTSNPN and CDR2 SVGIG (reference sequence). The CDR3 has 13 residues. V was clipped by 2 bases and J by 3 bases, with 11 bases between them.

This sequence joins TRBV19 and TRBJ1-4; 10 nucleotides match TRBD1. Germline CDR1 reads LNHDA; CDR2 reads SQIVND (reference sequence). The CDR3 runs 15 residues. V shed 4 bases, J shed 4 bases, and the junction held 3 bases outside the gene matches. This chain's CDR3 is CASSTRDRGNEKLFF. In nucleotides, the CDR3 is TGTGCCAGTAGTACCCGGGACAGGGGTAATGAAAAACTGTTTTTT. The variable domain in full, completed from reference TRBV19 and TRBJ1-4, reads DGGITQSPKYLFRKEGQNVTLSCEQNLNHDAMYWYRQDPGQGLRLIYYSQIVNDFQKGDIAEGYSVSREKKESFPLTVTSAQKNPTAFYLCASSTRDRGNEKLFFGSGTQLSVL.

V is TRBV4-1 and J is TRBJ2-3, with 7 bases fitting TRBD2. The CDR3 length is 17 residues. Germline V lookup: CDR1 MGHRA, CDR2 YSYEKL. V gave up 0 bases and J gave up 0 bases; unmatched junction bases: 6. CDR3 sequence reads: CASSQEALATSTDTQYF. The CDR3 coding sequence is TGCGCCAGCAGCCAAGAAGCACTAGCGACTAGCACAGATACGCAGTATTTT.

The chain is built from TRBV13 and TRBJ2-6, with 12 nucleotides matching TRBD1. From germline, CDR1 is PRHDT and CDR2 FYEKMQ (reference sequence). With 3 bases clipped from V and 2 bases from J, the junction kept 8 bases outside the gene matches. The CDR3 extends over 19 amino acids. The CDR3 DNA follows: TGTGCCAGCAGCTTTATGGGACAGGGGGCATTGACTGGGGCCAACGTCCTGACTTTC. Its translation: CASSFMGQGALTGANVLTF.

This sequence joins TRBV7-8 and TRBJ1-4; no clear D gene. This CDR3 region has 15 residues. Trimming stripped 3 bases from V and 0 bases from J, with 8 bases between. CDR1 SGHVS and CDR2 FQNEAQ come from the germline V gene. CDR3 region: CASSLGRTTNEKLFF. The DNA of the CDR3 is TGTGCCAGCAGCTTGGGCAGGACAACTAATGAAAAACTGTTTTTT.

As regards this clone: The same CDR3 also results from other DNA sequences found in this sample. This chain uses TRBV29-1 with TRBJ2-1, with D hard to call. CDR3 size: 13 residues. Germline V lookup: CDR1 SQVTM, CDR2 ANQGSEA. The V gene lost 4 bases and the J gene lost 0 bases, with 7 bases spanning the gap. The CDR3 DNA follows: TGCAGCGTTGGTGAGAGCTCCTACAATGAGCAGTTCTTC. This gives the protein CSVGESSYNEQFF.

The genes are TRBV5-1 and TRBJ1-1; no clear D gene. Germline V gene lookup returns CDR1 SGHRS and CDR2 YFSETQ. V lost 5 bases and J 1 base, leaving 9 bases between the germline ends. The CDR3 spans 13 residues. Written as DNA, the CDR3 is TGCGCCAGCAGTAGCGAGGCGAACACTGAAGCTTTCTTT. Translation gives CASSSEANTEAFF.

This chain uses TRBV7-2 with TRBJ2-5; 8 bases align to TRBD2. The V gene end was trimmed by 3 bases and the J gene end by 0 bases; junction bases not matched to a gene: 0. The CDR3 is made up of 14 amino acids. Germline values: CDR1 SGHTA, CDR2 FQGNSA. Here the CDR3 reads CASSFSGNQETQYF. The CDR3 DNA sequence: TGTGCCAGCAGCTTTAGCGGGAACCAAGAGACCCAGTACTTC.

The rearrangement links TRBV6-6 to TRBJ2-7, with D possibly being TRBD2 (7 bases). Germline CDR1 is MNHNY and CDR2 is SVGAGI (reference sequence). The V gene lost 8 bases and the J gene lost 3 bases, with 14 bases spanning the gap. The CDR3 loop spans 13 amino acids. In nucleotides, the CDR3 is TGTGCCAGCCGAGGCGGGGGCTTCTACGAGCAGTACTTC. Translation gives CASRGGGFYEQYF.

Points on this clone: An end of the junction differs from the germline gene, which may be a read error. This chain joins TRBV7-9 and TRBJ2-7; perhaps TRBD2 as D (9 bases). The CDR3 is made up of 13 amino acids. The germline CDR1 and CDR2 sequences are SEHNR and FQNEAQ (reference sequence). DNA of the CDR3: TGTTCCAGCAGCGGGGGGACAGGTGCCGAGCAGTACTTC. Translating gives CSSSGGTGAEQYF.

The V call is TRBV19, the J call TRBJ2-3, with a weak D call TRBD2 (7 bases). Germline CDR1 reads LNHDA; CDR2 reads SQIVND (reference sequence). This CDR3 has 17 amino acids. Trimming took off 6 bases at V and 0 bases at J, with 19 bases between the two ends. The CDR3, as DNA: TGTGCCAGTAGAACTCGGGGGCTAGCGGATAGCACAGATACGCAGTATTTT. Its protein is CASRTRGLADSTDTQYF.

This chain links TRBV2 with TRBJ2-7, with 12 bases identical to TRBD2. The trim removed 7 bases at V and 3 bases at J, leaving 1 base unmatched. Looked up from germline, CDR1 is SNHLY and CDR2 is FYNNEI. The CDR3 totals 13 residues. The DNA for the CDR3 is TGTGCCAGCACGGGACTAGCGGGCTACGAGCAGTACTTC. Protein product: CASTGLAGYEQYF.

The CDR3 sequence: CAWNAGYETQYF. CDR3 coding DNA: TGTGCCTGGAATGCGGGGTACGAGACCCAGTACTTC. The gene calls are TRBV30 and TRBJ2-5, with D possibly being TRBD2 (6 bases). V dropped 4 bases and J dropped 5 bases, with 11 bases sitting between them. From germline, CDR1 is GTSNPN and CDR2 SVGIG (reference sequence). There are 12 residues in the CDR3.

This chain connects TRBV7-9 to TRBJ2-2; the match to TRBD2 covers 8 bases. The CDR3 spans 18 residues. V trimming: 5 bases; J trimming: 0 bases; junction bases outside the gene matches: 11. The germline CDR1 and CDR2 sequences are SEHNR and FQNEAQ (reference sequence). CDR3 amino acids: CASSPYGIGGANTGELFF. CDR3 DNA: TGTGCCAGCAGCCCCTACGGGATCGGGGGGGCGAACACCGGGGAGCTGTTTTTT. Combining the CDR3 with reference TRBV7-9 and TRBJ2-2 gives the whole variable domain DTGVSQNPRHKITKRGQNVTFRCDPISEHNRLYWYRQTLGQGPEFLTYFQNEAQLEKSRLLSDRFSAERPKGSFSTLEIQRTEQGDSAMYLCASSPYGIGGANTGELFFGEGSRLTVL.